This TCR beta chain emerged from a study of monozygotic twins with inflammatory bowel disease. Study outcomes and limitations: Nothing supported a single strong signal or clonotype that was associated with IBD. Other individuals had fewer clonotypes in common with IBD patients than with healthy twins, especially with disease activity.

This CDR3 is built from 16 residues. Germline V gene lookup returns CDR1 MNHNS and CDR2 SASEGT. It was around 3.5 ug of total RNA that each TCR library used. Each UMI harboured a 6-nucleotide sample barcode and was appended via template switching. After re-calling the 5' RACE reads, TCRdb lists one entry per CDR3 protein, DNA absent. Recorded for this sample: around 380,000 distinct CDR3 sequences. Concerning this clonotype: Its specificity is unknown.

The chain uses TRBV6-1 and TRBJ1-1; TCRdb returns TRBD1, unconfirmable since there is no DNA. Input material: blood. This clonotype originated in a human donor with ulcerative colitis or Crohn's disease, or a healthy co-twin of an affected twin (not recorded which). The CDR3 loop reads CASSQMMGTENTEAFF.